This TCR beta chain was observed in a study of blood T cell repertoires in COVID-19. A few counts support this clone. Cohorts were based on clinical histories the participants reported. In Cohort 3, a recovered donor had either two negative PCRs, clearance, or symptom resolution. Germline CDR1 is LNHDA and CDR2 is SQIVND (reference sequence). The ends were cut back, 6 bases at V and 7 bases at J, with 15 bases in the middle. The CDR3 extends over 13 amino acids. The protocol was immunoSEQ multiplex PCR, while the TCRdb copy is restricted to in-frame clones and leaves out a portion. The sample records under 300,000 clones, approximately 90% being singletons.

The receptor comes from a woman aged 18-30 years who had recovered from COVID-19. The chain links TRBV19 to TRBJ1-1, with D tentatively TRBD1 (5 bases). The sequencing input was PBMCs or T cells enriched from blood (not recorded which). The CDR3 coding sequence is TGTGCCAGTAGAGAGCAGGGAAAAGGTGAAGCTTTCTTT. This sequence encodes CASREQGKGEAFF.